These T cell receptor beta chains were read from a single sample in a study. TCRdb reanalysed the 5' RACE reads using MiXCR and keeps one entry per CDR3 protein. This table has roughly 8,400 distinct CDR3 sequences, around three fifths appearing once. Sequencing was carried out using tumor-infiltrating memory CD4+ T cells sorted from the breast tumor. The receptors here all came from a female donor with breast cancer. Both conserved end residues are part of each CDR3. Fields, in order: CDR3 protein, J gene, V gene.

CDR3 protein: CASSRGGVGEQYF
J gene: TRBJ2-7
V gene: TRBV27

CDR3 protein: CASSHPYGTGGVYGYTF
J gene: TRBJ1-2
V gene: TRBV4-2

CDR3 protein: CASSLGIEEPQHF
J gene: TRBJ1-5
V gene: TRBV7-2

CDR3 protein: CASTPIRRTNNEQFF
J gene: TRBJ2-1
V gene: TRBV7-2

CDR3 protein: CASTVQGRNSPLHF
J gene: TRBJ1-6
V gene: TRBV5-1

CDR3 protein: CASSSRDRGRRELFF
J gene: TRBJ2-2
V gene: TRBV12-3/TRBV12-4

CDR3 protein: CASSSYGTEEETQYF
J gene: TRBJ2-5
V gene: TRBV12-3/TRBV12-4

CDR3 protein: CASSPSRVWYGYTF
J gene: TRBJ1-2
V gene: TRBV7-2

CDR3 protein: CASSLYGERTYEQYF
J gene: TRBJ2-7
V gene: TRBV5-1

CDR3 protein: CASGQDRQNNEQFF
J gene: TRBJ2-1
V gene: TRBV4-3

CDR3 protein: CASLSRGASNQPQHF
J gene: TRBJ1-5
V gene: TRBV7-3

CDR3 protein: CSARDSRLAGGPDTQYF
J gene: TRBJ2-3
V gene: TRBV20-1

CDR3 protein: CSARLAGRTDTQYF
J gene: TRBJ2-3
V gene: TRBV20-1

CDR3 protein: CASSQDYRPRSYEQYF
J gene: TRBJ2-7
V gene: TRBV4-3

CDR3 protein: CASSGTSGYNEQFF
J gene: TRBJ2-1
V gene: TRBV4-1

CDR3 protein: CSARDSRSYFNYGYTF
J gene: TRBJ1-2
V gene: TRBV20-1

CDR3 protein: CASSQERAAQYF
J gene: TRBJ2-7
V gene: TRBV4-2

CDR3 protein: CASSPLTETQYF
J gene: TRBJ2-5
V gene: TRBV7-2

CDR3 protein: CASSLTGKETQYF
J gene: TRBJ2-5
V gene: TRBV6-2/TRBV6-3

CDR3 protein: CASTVRRGADTGELFF
J gene: TRBJ2-2
V gene: TRBV28

CDR3 protein: CASSLGVSTDTQYF
J gene: TRBJ2-3
V gene: TRBV11-2

CDR3 protein: CASSQMVEGSEQYF
J gene: TRBJ2-7
V gene: TRBV4-3

CDR3 protein: CASSPWVGDAYSGANVLTF
J gene: TRBJ2-6
V gene: TRBV6-5

CDR3 protein: CASSVGEEPNTGELFF
J gene: TRBJ2-2
V gene: TRBV9

CDR3 protein: CASSLDAPSTDTQYF
J gene: TRBJ2-3
V gene: TRBV6-5

CDR3 protein: CASSFSAGSGETQYF
J gene: TRBJ2-5
V gene: TRBV5-5

CDR3 protein: CASSLGNGEAFF
J gene: TRBJ1-1
V gene: TRBV7-3

CDR3 protein: CASSLSGQAANYGYTF
J gene: TRBJ1-2
V gene: TRBV27

CDR3 protein: CASSWGQSYEQYF
J gene: TRBJ2-7
V gene: TRBV13

CDR3 protein: CASSSPTGRNQPQHF
J gene: TRBJ1-5
V gene: TRBV12-3/TRBV12-4

CDR3 protein: CASSLRPPGPEAFF
J gene: TRBJ1-1
V gene: TRBV28

CDR3 protein: CSVEDPVGLRAFF
J gene: TRBJ1-1
V gene: TRBV29-1

CDR3 protein: CASSSEPTNEKLFF
J gene: TRBJ1-4
V gene: TRBV5-1

CDR3 protein: CASSPRVGATGELFF
J gene: TRBJ2-2
V gene: TRBV12-3/TRBV12-4

CDR3 protein: CASLRDRRETQYF
J gene: TRBJ2-5
V gene: TRBV16

CDR3 protein: CASSFNSRETQYF
J gene: TRBJ2-5
V gene: TRBV7-9

CDR3 protein: CASTRLAGADEQYF
J gene: TRBJ2-7
V gene: TRBV6-5

CDR3 protein: CASSLVPIKNYNEQFF
J gene: TRBJ2-1
V gene: TRBV7-3

CDR3 protein: CAWSHRPRQPQHF
J gene: TRBJ1-5
V gene: TRBV30

CDR3 protein: CASSSSGSGELFF
J gene: TRBJ2-2
V gene: TRBV5-1

CDR3 protein: CALSSAGGGTGELFF
J gene: TRBJ2-2
V gene: TRBV5-4

CDR3 protein: CSGQGTFIYEQYF
J gene: TRBJ2-7
V gene: TRBV20-1

CDR3 protein: CASSFTGGTYEQYF
J gene: TRBJ2-7
V gene: TRBV5-1